This T cell receptor (beta chain) was captured in a study of vaccination and CD4 T cells after COVID-19. Points from the study as a whole: Spike mono-reactivity was shown by 304 of 307 vaccine-specific clones in convalescent patients. In convalescent patients, a median 86.3% of reactive clones appeared only post-vaccination.

As for treatment: roughly ten-day PBMC culture with coronavirus spike peptide pools or control peptides (ViraFEST assay). ViraFEST sequenced TCRs after peptide-pool expansion of antigen-specific T cells. With the Oncomine TCR Beta short-read assay, DNA from cultured CD4+ T cells was sequenced. Genomic DNA was isolated from CD4+ T cells that had been cultured. TCRdb ran MiXCR on the PCR reads and lists one entry per CDR3 protein. The sample contains 11,000 or so distinct CDR3 sequences, approximately 60% of which appear only once. Germline CDR1 is MNHNS and CDR2 is SASEGT. V was shortened by 1 base and J by 2 bases, with 17 bases between the two germline ends. The CDR3 extends over 17 amino acids. Note on this clonotype: Its specificity is not known.

This TCR was sampled from a human donor who had recovered from COVID-19. The sequenced sample consisted of CD4+ T cells from blood, cultured in vitro. The chain recombines TRBV6-1 with TRBJ2-5, with D possibly TRBD2 on 6 matching bases. CDR3 loop: CASSEGPGGFGQETQYF. The DNA for the CDR3 is TGTGCCAGCAGTGAAGGTCCTGGGGGGTTTGGACAAGAGACCCAGTACTTC.